The 20 T cell receptor beta chains reported below all come from one sample, sequenced in a study of T-cell memory formation after mild COVID-19. TCRdb ran MiXCR on the 5' RACE reads and lists one entry per CDR3 protein. The sample records 300,000 to 400,000 distinct CDR3 sequences, approximately 15% being singletons. The sequenced material came from PBMCs or a T cell subset sorted from them (not recorded which). The receptors shown here come from a man aged 18 to 29 who had mild COVID-19 (a few samples of this study predate the infection). Cell type and time point are not known.

This clonotype was picked up a small number of times. The rearrangement joins TRBV27 to TRBJ2-3, with D perhaps matching TRBD2 (6 bases). CDR3 length: 16 residues. V was pared by 1 base and J by 0 bases, with 11 bases between. In germline, CDR1 is MNHEY, CDR2 SMNVEV (reference sequence). The CDR3 here is CASSLWGSGSTDTQYF. CDR3 nucleotides: TGTGCCAGCAGTTTATGGGGTAGCGGTAGCACAGATACGCAGTATTTT.

The chain has TRBV11-2 and TRBJ2-1; D is unresolved. In germline, CDR1 is SGHAT, CDR2 FQNNGV. The V and J ends lost 4 bases and 5 bases respectively, with 6 bases between them. The CDR3 loop spans 12 amino acids. CDR3 coding DNA: TGTGCCAGCAGCTGGAAGAACAATGAGCAGTTCTTC. Its translation: CASSWKNNEQFF.

The chain recombines TRBV27 with TRBJ2-7; 7 bases fit TRBD2. V trimming: 4 bases; J trimming: 2 bases; junction bases outside the gene matches: 5. The CDR3 loop spans 14 amino acids. Germline V gene lookup returns CDR1 MNHEY and CDR2 SMNVEV (reference sequence). The chain's CDR3 is CASSSTAGAYEQYF. The DNA for the CDR3 is TGTGCCAGCAGTTCGACCGCGGGGGCCTACGAGCAGTACTTC.

This clonotype was detected only a few times. The chain has TRBV2 and TRBJ1-4; D not certain. CDR1 SNHLY and CDR2 FYNNEI come from the germline V gene. This CDR3 comprises 13 residues. With 0 bases removed from V and 8 bases from J, the gap between germline ends came to 7 bases. CDR3 region: CASSEAQREKLFF. DNA of the CDR3: TGTGCCAGCAGTGAAGCGCAGCGGGAAAAACTGTTTTTT.

The CDR3 DNA reads as TGTGCCATCAGTGAAAGAGGGAGAGAGGAGGATACGCAGTATTTT. Amino acids: CAISERGREEDTQYF. V gene TRBV10-3 combines with J gene TRBJ2-3, with a tentative D call TRBD2 (5 bases). Germline lookup yields CDR1 ENHRY and CDR2 SYGVKD. The CDR3 length is 15 residues. Trimming left V 3 bases short and J 6 bases short, with 16 bases between.

This chain connects TRBV7-2 to TRBJ2-3, with 13 bases fitting TRBD2. Germline trimming cut 5 bases from V and 0 bases from J; bases unmatched to any gene: 8. Germline assignment: CDR1 SGHTA and CDR2 FQGNSA. The CDR3 length is 18 residues. As DNA, the CDR3 is TGTGCCAGCAGCCGCCGGACTAGCGGGGGCGCGAGCACAGATACGCAGTATTTT. Its translation: CASSRRTSGGASTDTQYF.

This clonotype turned up a few times. The chain combines TRBV7-9 with TRBJ2-5; a weak D match, TRBD1 (5 bases). The CDR3 spans 13 residues. Per germline, CDR1 SEHNR and CDR2 FQNEAQ (reference sequence). Trimming removed 5 bases from V and 0 bases from J, with 7 bases in between. The CDR3 loop reads CASSRTYQETQYF. The DNA of the CDR3 is TGTGCCAGCAGCCGGACATACCAAGAGACCCAGTACTTC.

This clonotype was detected a few times. The chain joins TRBV7-2 to TRBJ2-1; D is unresolved. This CDR3 is built from 12 residues. V was clipped by 4 bases and J by 8 bases, with 9 bases between them. In germline, CDR1 is SGHTA, CDR2 FQGNSA. The CDR3: CASSSRLDEQFF. In DNA form, the CDR3 reads TGTGCCAGCAGCTCGAGACTGGATGAGCAGTTCTTC.

This sequence joins TRBV7-2 and TRBJ2-3, with 9 bases lining up with TRBD2. Germline V gene sequence: CDR1 SGHTA, CDR2 FQGNSA. V lost 0 bases to trimming and J lost 5 bases; unmatched junction nucleotides: 6. The CDR3 spans 16 residues. The CDR3 sequence is CASSLASGTSQDTQYF. The CDR3 DNA reads TGTGCCAGCAGCTTAGCCTCCGGGACTAGCCAAGATACGCAGTATTTT.

This clonotype occurred many times. The chain couples TRBV11-2 to TRBJ1-6; D not certain. This CDR3 comprises 13 residues. Trimming took 9 bases from V and 8 from J, leaving 14 bases between them. Germline loops: CDR1 SGHAT, CDR2 FQNNGV. In DNA form, the CDR3 reads TGTGCCAGTGCGAAAGGGTTTTATTCACCCCTCCACTTT. Protein: CASAKGFYSPLHF.

There are a few counts of this clonotype. V and J are TRBV6-2 or TRBV6-3 and TRBJ2-1; D ambiguous. Looked up from germline, CDR1 is MNHEY and CDR2 is SVGEGT. Trimming stripped 2 bases from V and 8 bases from J, with 4 bases between. This CDR3 comprises 11 residues. The CDR3 nucleotides read TGTGCCAGCAGTTACCCCGATGAGCAGTTCTTC. Translated, it gives CASSYPDEQFF.

This clonotype was observed a handful of times. This chain links TRBV5-1 with TRBJ2-2; D assignment may be TRBD1 or TRBD2 (6 bases each). Trimming took off 6 bases at V and 3 bases at J, with 12 bases between the two ends. CDR1 is SGHRS, CDR2 YFSETQ, per germline. The CDR3 is 14 residues long. The CDR3 is CASNPGADTGELFF. Here the CDR3 DNA reads TGCGCCAGCAATCCGGGGGCGGACACCGGGGAGCTGTTTTTT.

This clonotype was detected only a few times. The V gene is TRBV20-1, the J gene TRBJ2-3; tentatively, D is TRBD2 (6 bases). The CDR3 runs 14 residues. Per the germline V gene, CDR1 is DFQATT and CDR2 is SNEGSKA (reference sequence). V was pared by 1 base and J by 5 bases, with 13 bases between. The CDR3 region is CSARGSGGRDTQYF. The CDR3 bases are TGCAGTGCTAGAGGGTCCGGGGGACGAGATACGCAGTATTTT.

This clonotype was observed many times. The chain is built from TRBV7-6 and TRBJ2-3; no firm D call. Germline V gives CDR1 SGHVS, CDR2 FNYEAQ. Between the trimmed V and J ends, which lost 1 base and 6 bases, there was a span of 5 bases. The CDR3 contains 12 residues. CDR3 bases: TGTGCCAGCAGCTTAGATCGCGATACGCAGTATTTT. It encodes CASSLDRDTQYF. Using reference TRBV7-6 and TRBJ2-3 for the parts outside the CDR3, the full variable domain is GAGVSQSPRYKVTKRGQDVALRCDPISGHVSLYWYRQALGQGPEFLTYFNYEAQQDKSGLPNDRFSAERPEGSISTLTIQRTEQRDSAMYRCASSLDRDTQYFGPGTRLTVL.

The V call is TRBV7-8, the J call TRBJ2-7, with a weak D call TRBD2 (5 bases). Germline CDR1 reads SGHVS; CDR2 reads FQNEAQ. The CDR3 length is 16 residues. Between the trimmed V and J ends, which lost 4 bases and 0 bases, there was a span of 16 bases. The CDR3, as DNA: TGTGCCAGCAGCTCCACCCGGAGGCAGGCCTCCTACGAGCAGTACTTC. Translating gives CASSSTRRQASYEQYF. The whole variable domain, remainder taken from reference TRBV7-8 and TRBJ2-7, is GAGVSQSPRYKVAKRGQDVALRCDPISGHVSLFWYQQALGQGPEFLTYFQNEAQLDKSGLPSDRFFAERPEGSVSTLKIQRTQQEDSAVYLCASSSTRRQASYEQYFGPGTRLTVT.

This clonotype was picked up a small number of times. The rearrangement uses TRBV12-3 or TRBV12-4 and TRBJ2-3, with 7 positions matching TRBD2. There are 16 residues in the CDR3. V was clipped by 4 bases and J by 1 base; unmatched bases: 8. The CDR3 nucleotides are TGTGCCAGCAGTTACAGCCTAGCGGCAGGCACAGATACGCAGTATTTT. This gives the protein CASSYSLAAGTDTQYF.

The rearrangement links TRBV3-1 to TRBJ1-6; D gene uncertain. CDR1 is LGHDT, CDR2 YNNKEL, per germline (reference sequence). The ends were cut back, 0 bases at V and 10 bases at J, with 13 bases in the middle. CDR3 length: 15 residues. CDR3: CASSQENGPGSPLHF. CDR3 nucleotide sequence: TGTGCCAGCAGCCAAGAGAACGGGCCCGGATCACCCCTCCACTTT.

The rearrangement links TRBV4-3 to TRBJ2-5; D is tentatively TRBD1 or TRBD2 (6 bases each). Germline V gives CDR1 LGHNA, CDR2 YSLEER. V lost 0 bases to trimming and J lost 1 base, with 12 bases between them. The CDR3 runs to 16 residues. CDR3 sequence (DNA): TGCGCCAGCAGCCAAGATAGGGGGGAGAGCCAAGAGACCCAGTACTTC. It is translated as CASSQDRGESQETQYF.

The rearrangement links TRBV20-1 to TRBJ2-7; TRBD2 matches 8 bases. After removal of 6 bases from V and 9 bases from J, the junction contained 10 bases not matched to a gene. Germline V lookup: CDR1 DFQATT, CDR2 SNEGSKA (reference sequence). This CDR3 has 12 residues. The CDR3 nucleotides read TGCAGTGCCCTCGGGGGGGGACTCCTGCAGTACTTC. This encodes CSALGGGLLQYF.

This CDR3 is CASSIPGTAKNIQYF. The CDR3 DNA sequence: TGTGCCAGCAGCATCCCCGGGACAGCCAAAAACATTCAGTACTTC. The V call is TRBV28, the J call TRBJ2-4; D may be TRBD1 or TRBD2 (5 bases each). Germline V gene lookup returns CDR1 MDHEN and CDR2 SYDVKM. Between the trimmed V and J ends, which lost 6 bases and 0 bases, there was a span of 12 bases. CDR3 size: 15 residues.